A single sample is the source of the 22 T cell receptor beta chains below, sequenced in a study of T cell changes during pregnancy in multiple sclerosis. Sequenced by immunoSEQ multiplex PCR; TCRdb stores in-frame clones only, minus some. The table records roughly 48,000 clones, around 95% of them present only once. The sample in question was CD8+ T cells from peripheral blood mononuclear cells, obtained in the first trimester of pregnancy. The receptors derive from a female donor with multiple sclerosis, enrolled in a pregnancy study.

The chain couples TRBV29-1 to TRBJ2-3, with D unclear. CDR3 length: 11 amino acids. Per germline, CDR1 SQVTM and CDR2 ANQGSEA. Deletions cut 7 bases from V and 4 bases from J, with 9 bases between. The chain's CDR3 is CSARPPDTQYF. As DNA, the CDR3 is TGCAGCGCCAGGCCTCCAGATACGCAGTATTTT.

The rearrangement joins TRBV7-9 to TRBJ2-5; 10 nucleotides agree with TRBD2. Germline CDR1 is SEHNR and CDR2 is FQNEAQ (reference sequence). The CDR3 has 16 amino acids. With 5 bases clipped from V and 4 bases from J, the junction kept 10 bases outside the gene matches. CDR3 sequence (DNA): TGTGCCAGCAGCCTCTCTAGCGGGAGTGTGAGAGAGACCCAGTACTTC. This encodes CASSLSSGSVRETQYF.

The V gene is TRBV13, the J gene TRBJ2-2; TRBD1 aligns across 8 bases. V gave up 5 bases and J gave up 7 bases; unmatched junction bases: 9. CDR1 is PRHDT and CDR2 is FYEKMQ in the germline V gene (reference sequence). This CDR3 has 15 residues. The CDR3: CASSQGQAVIGELFF. The DNA of the CDR3 is TGTGCCAGCAGCCAGGGACAGGCTGTCATCGGGGAGCTGTTTTTT.

The chain joins TRBV19 to TRBJ2-7; 7 nucleotides match TRBD1. The CDR3 spans 15 residues. The V gene end was trimmed by 5 bases and the J gene end by 3 bases; junction bases not matched to a gene: 10. CDR1 and CDR2 (germline): LNHDA, SQIVND (reference sequence). This chain's CDR3 is CASSDQQGLGYEQYF. In DNA, the CDR3 is TGTGCCAGTAGTGACCAACAGGGGTTAGGCTACGAGCAGTACTTC.

The chain couples TRBV29-1 to TRBJ2-1; weak D call: TRBD2 (6 bases). The CDR3 covers 12 residues. The V gene's germline CDR1 is SQVTM and CDR2 ANQGSEA. The ends were cut back, 4 bases at V and 8 bases at J, with 12 bases in the middle. CDR3 protein: CSVGDFGDEQFF. DNA for the CDR3: TGCAGCGTTGGGGACTTTGGCGATGAGCAGTTCTTC.

The J gene is TRBJ1-5, the V gene TRBV27; 8 nucleotides match TRBD1. The germline V gene has CDR1 MNHEY and CDR2 SMNVEV (reference sequence). There are 16 residues in the CDR3. The J segment lost 3 bases and the V segment lost 0 bases, leaving 4 bases of the junction unmatched. The CDR3 loop is CASSLSRTGNNQPQHF. The CDR3 DNA reads as TGTGCCAGCAGTTTATCCCGGACAGGGAACAATCAGCCCCAGCATTTT.

The count of this clone is one. The rearrangement joins TRBV5-8 to TRBJ2-5, with TRBD2 as a possible D gene (5 bases). The CDR3 is made up of 15 amino acids. Deletions cut 0 bases from V and 5 bases from J, with 14 bases between. Germline V gene sequence: CDR1 SGHTS, CDR2 YDEGEE. This chain's CDR3 is CASSLVWRSQETQYF. The CDR3 nucleotides are TGTGCCAGCAGCTTGGTTTGGAGGTCCCAGGAGACCCAGTACTTC.

The V call is TRBV29-1, the J call TRBJ1-2; the match to TRBD1 covers 8 bases. Germline CDR1 SQVTM, CDR2 ANQGSEA. V lost 3 bases to trimming and J lost 5 bases; unmatched junction nucleotides: 2. The CDR3 loop spans 12 amino acids. The CDR3 DNA reads TGCAGCGTTGATCAGGGGGCTTATGGCTACACCTTC. Amino acids: CSVDQGAYGYTF.

The V call is TRBV5-4, the J call TRBJ2-3, with 8 bases that match TRBD2. This CDR3 has 15 residues. The V segment lost 5 bases and the J segment 2 bases; nucleotides outside the gene matches: 7. CDR1 is SGHNT, CDR2 YYREEE, per germline (reference sequence). The DNA for the CDR3 is TGTGCCAGCAGTTTCCTGACTAGCGCCACAGATACGCAGTATTTT. It yields the protein CASSFLTSATDTQYF. The full variable domain, rest sourced from reference TRBV5-4 and TRBJ2-3, is ETGVTQSPTHLIKTRGQQVTLRCSSQSGHNTVSWYQQALGQGPQFIFQYYREEENGRGNFPPRFSGLQFPNYSSELNVNALELDDSALYLCASSFLTSATDTQYFGPGTRLTVL.

The gene calls are TRBV27 and TRBJ2-3; 10 bases align to TRBD2. The CDR3 sequence is 19 residues long. Germline assignment: CDR1 MNHEY and CDR2 SMNVEV (reference sequence). V trimming: 5 bases; J trimming: 2 bases; junction bases outside the gene matches: 16. The CDR3 spells CASSGPSGTSALYTDTQYF. For the CDR3, the DNA is TGTGCCAGCAGTGGCCCTTCGGGGACTAGCGCACTCTACACAGATACGCAGTATTTT.

The chain couples TRBV19 to TRBJ2-1, with 11 bases matching TRBD2. The V gene end was trimmed by 5 bases and the J gene end by 8 bases; junction bases not matched to a gene: 5. Germline V gene sequence: CDR1 LNHDA, CDR2 SQIVND (reference sequence). The CDR3 is 14 residues long. Written as DNA, the CDR3 is TGTGCCAGTAGTTCGGGGACTAGCGGCGATGAGCAGTTCTTC. Translated: CASSSGTSGDEQFF.

The V gene is TRBV6-5, the J gene TRBJ2-7, with 8 positions matching TRBD1. The CDR3 loop spans 14 amino acids. The V and J ends lost 6 bases and 0 bases, in that order; junction bases with no gene match: 4. Germline V lookup: CDR1 MNHEY, CDR2 SVGAGI. The CDR3 protein is CASSPTGGSYEQYF. The CDR3 region has the DNA TGTGCCAGCAGCCCTACAGGGGGCTCCTACGAGCAGTACTTC.

V usage is TRBV9 and J usage is TRBJ2-5; D is uncertain. This CDR3 comprises 16 residues. Germline V CDR1 and CDR2: SGDLS, YYNGEE. V shed 0 bases and J shed 1 base, with 13 bases lying between them. The CDR3 DNA follows: TGTGCCAGCAGCGTAGGGTCAGGCCTTCCCCAAGAGACCCAGTACTTC. It codes for CASSVGSGLPQETQYF. Combining the CDR3 with reference TRBV9 and TRBJ2-5 gives the whole variable domain DSGVTQTPKHLITATGQRVTLRCSPRSGDLSVYWYQQSLDQGLQFLIQYYNGEERAKGNILERFSAQQFPDLHSELNLSSLELGDSALYFCASSVGSGLPQETQYFGPGTRLLVL.

The gene calls are TRBV19 and TRBJ2-1; tentatively, D is TRBD2 (6 bases). With 6 bases removed from V and 5 bases from J, the gap between germline ends came to 17 bases. Per germline, CDR1 LNHDA and CDR2 SQIVND (reference sequence). The CDR3 is 15 residues long. CDR3 coding DNA: TGTGCCAGTAGCCTTGGCGGGGCTTATCACAATGAGCAGTTCTTC. Protein: CASSLGGAYHNEQFF.

The chain recombines TRBV19 with TRBJ2-1; weak D call: TRBD1 (5 bases). The CDR3 sequence is 13 residues long. CDR1 LNHDA and CDR2 SQIVND come from the germline V gene (reference sequence). V was shortened by 1 base and J by 7 bases, with 8 bases between the two germline ends. Here the CDR3 DNA reads TGTGCCAGTAGTATAGGGCAGGGAAATGAGCAGTTCTTC. As protein: CASSIGQGNEQFF.

The chain links TRBV28 to TRBJ1-3, with unresolved D. Germline lookup yields CDR1 MDHEN and CDR2 SYDVKM. With 6 bases removed from V and 2 bases from J, the gap between germline ends came to 11 bases. The CDR3 has 14 amino acids. This chain's CDR3 is CASSYTRAGNTIYF. As DNA, the CDR3 is TGTGCCAGCAGCTACACGAGGGCTGGAAACACCATATATTTT. Variable domain in full (rest from reference TRBV28 and TRBJ1-3): DVKVTQSSRYLVKRTGEKVFLECVQDMDHENMFWYRQDPGLGLRLIYFSYDVKMKEKGDIPEGYSVSREKKERFSLILESASTNQTSMYLCASSYTRAGNTIYFGEGSWLTVV.

DNA of the CDR3: TGTGCCAGTACTCTCGAGAACCGTCCAGATACGCAGTATTTT. It codes for CASTLENRPDTQYF. V is TRBV19 and J is TRBJ2-3; no clear D. The germline V and J ends were trimmed by 7 bases and 4 bases, with 15 bases remaining between them. This CDR3 is 14 amino acids long. The germline gives CDR1 LNHDA, CDR2 SQIVND (reference sequence).

The J gene is TRBJ2-6, the V gene TRBV13, with TRBD2 matching over 7 bases. J was trimmed by 1 base and V by 5 bases; bases with no gene match: 2. Per the germline V gene, CDR1 is PRHDT and CDR2 is FYEKMQ (reference sequence). CDR3 length: 15 amino acids. The CDR3 reads CASSGEGSGANVLTF. DNA for the CDR3: TGTGCCAGCAGCGGGGAGGGGTCTGGGGCCAACGTCCTGACTTTC. The complete variable domain, with remaining parts taken from reference TRBV13 and TRBJ2-6, reads AAGVIQSPRHLIKEKRETATLKCYPIPRHDTVYWYQQGPGQDPQFLISFYEKMQSDKGSIPDRFSAQQFSDYHSELNMSSLELGDSALYFCASSGEGSGANVLTFGAGSRLTVL.

V gene TRBV28 combines with J gene TRBJ1-5, with no clear D. The CDR3 consists of 13 residues. From germline, CDR1 is MDHEN and CDR2 SYDVKM. The V gene lost 5 bases and the J gene lost 4 bases, with 9 bases spanning the gap. The DNA for the CDR3 is TGTGCCAGCAGTAAGCTGCGAAATCAGCCCCAGCATTTT. This translates into CASSKLRNQPQHF.

V is TRBV4-1 and J is TRBJ2-1; maybe TRBD1 (6 bases). CDR1 MGHRA and CDR2 YSYEKL come from the germline V gene. The V and J ends lost 3 bases and 0 bases respectively, with 15 bases between them. The length of the CDR3 is 17 residues. CDR3 DNA: TGCGCCAGCAGCCAGGCGTGGACAGACAACTCCTACAATGAGCAGTTCTTC. The encoded protein is CASSQAWTDNSYNEQFF.

The genes are TRBV7-6 and TRBJ2-2; D may be TRBD2 (6 bases). CDR1 is SGHVS, CDR2 FNYEAQ, per germline. The CDR3 runs to 15 residues. With 2 bases removed from V and 6 bases from J, the gap between germline ends came to 13 bases. The CDR3 nucleotides read TGTGCCAGCAGCTTAATGCCGGGGGAGGCCGGGGAGCTGTTTTTT. It yields the protein CASSLMPGEAGELFF. Full variable domain (rest looked up from reference TRBV7-6 and TRBJ2-2): GAGVSQSPRYKVTKRGQDVALRCDPISGHVSLYWYRQALGQGPEFLTYFNYEAQQDKSGLPNDRFSAERPEGSISTLTIQRTEQRDSAMYRCASSLMPGEAGELFFGEGSRLTVL.

The chain joins TRBV19 to TRBJ2-7; perhaps TRBD1 as D (5 bases). The CDR3 spans 15 residues. Trimming took 1 base from V and 3 from J, leaving 13 bases between them. The V gene's germline CDR1 is LNHDA and CDR2 SQIVND (reference sequence). The CDR3 protein is CASSIGGGFHYEQYF. In nucleotides, the CDR3 is TGTGCCAGTAGTATAGGGGGCGGATTCCACTACGAGCAGTACTTC.